These 30 T cell receptor beta chains originate from one sample sequenced in a study of blood T cell repertoires in COVID-19. The method was immunoSEQ multiplex PCR; TCRdb's version includes in-frame clones alone and lacks a portion of them. The data contain roughly 250,000 clones, 70% to 90% of them singletons. The sample taken for sequencing was PBMCs or T cells enriched from blood (not recorded which). These receptors were taken from a middle-aged woman with acute COVID-19.

V and J are TRBV7-3 and TRBJ2-1; D may be TRBD2 (7 bases). Trimming cost V 2 bases and J 6 bases, with 14 bases left between them. CDR1 and CDR2 (germline): SGHTA, FQGTGA. The CDR3 loop spans 15 amino acids. The CDR3 DNA follows: TGTGCCAGCAGCTTACTTGGCGGGGGCACCAATGAGCAGTTCTTC. Translating it yields CASSLLGGGTNEQFF.

This clone was observed once. The genes are TRBV2 and TRBJ2-5; 15 nucleotides align to TRBD2. V lost 8 bases to trimming and J lost 5 bases; unmatched junction nucleotides: 15. The germline CDR1 and CDR2 sequences are SNHLY and FYNNEI. The CDR3 is 18 amino acids. CDR3 region: CASGGIRTSGRAGETQYF. The CDR3 DNA follows: TGTGCCAGCGGAGGAATTAGGACTAGCGGGAGGGCCGGGGAGACCCAGTACTTC.

This clone was counted only a few times. The V gene is TRBV11-2, the J gene TRBJ1-4; possibly TRBD1 for D (5 bases). Germline V gene lookup returns CDR1 SGHAT and CDR2 FQNNGV. CDR3 length equals 14 residues. The germline V and J ends were trimmed by 7 bases and 7 bases, with 16 bases remaining between them. CDR3 protein: CASTRRRRGEKLFF. The CDR3 nucleotides are TGTGCCAGCACTCGCAGAAGAAGGGGTGAAAAACTGTTTTTT.

V and J are TRBV10-3 and TRBJ2-1; 11 bases line up with TRBD2. The germline gives CDR1 ENHRY, CDR2 SYGVKD. After removal of 6 bases from V and 10 bases from J, the junction contained 11 bases not matched to a gene. The CDR3 covers 15 residues. The CDR3 bases are TGTGCCATCAGCCCCCCTAGCGGGGGGACGGGGGAGCAGTTCTTC. This sequence encodes CAISPPSGGTGEQFF.

The chain joins TRBV28 to TRBJ1-4; TRBD1 matches at 8 bases. In germline, CDR1 is MDHEN, CDR2 SYDVKM. The CDR3 totals 16 residues. With V trimmed by 5 bases and J by 3 bases, 8 bases remained unmatched. The CDR3 region is CASSPHQGAANEKLFF. The CDR3 bases are TGTGCCAGCAGTCCACACCAGGGGGCTGCTAATGAAAAACTGTTTTTT.

The rearrangement links TRBV15 to TRBJ2-3; no clear D gene. V lost 6 bases, J lost 2 bases, and 18 bases lay in between. Looked up from germline, CDR1 is LNHNV and CDR2 is YYDKDF (reference sequence). CDR3 size: 16 residues. The CDR3 reads CATRNVLAANTDTQYF. As DNA, the CDR3 is TGTGCCACCAGGAACGTACTGGCGGCCAACACAGATACGCAGTATTTT.

This rearrangement joins TRBV27 to TRBJ2-7; the match to TRBD1 covers 7 bases. The CDR3 contains 15 residues. CDR1 and CDR2 (germline): MNHEY, SMNVEV (reference sequence). V shed 5 bases and J 0 bases; nucleotides not matched to a gene: 7. The CDR3 sequence: CASSPADRASYEQYF. CDR3 nucleotides: TGTGCCAGCAGTCCAGCAGACAGGGCCTCCTACGAGCAGTACTTC.

The V call is TRBV5-1, the J call TRBJ2-1, with D perhaps TRBD2 (6 bases). This CDR3 spans 15 amino acids. V lost 4 bases, J lost 10 bases, and 21 bases lay in between. CDR1 is SGHRS and CDR2 is YFSETQ in the germline V gene. The CDR3 DNA sequence: TGCGCCAGCAGCCGCTTGGGGGAGGAGGCCCGGGAGCAGTTCTTC. This codes for CASSRLGEEAREQFF.

Concerning this clone itself: The sample has other DNA sequences that encode this CDR3 too. This sequence joins TRBV20-1 and TRBJ1-3; D might be TRBD1 (6 bases). Germline V lookup: CDR1 DFQATT, CDR2 SNEGSKA (reference sequence). V was cut by 3 bases and J by 0 bases, with 9 bases left in between. The CDR3 runs to 14 residues. Here the CDR3 reads CSASRDNSGNTIYF. CDR3 nucleotides: TGCAGTGCTAGTCGGGACAACTCTGGAAACACCATATATTTT.

V is TRBV2 and J is TRBJ1-5; 8 nucleotides agree with TRBD1. With 6 bases clipped from V and 6 bases from J, the junction kept 10 bases outside the gene matches. The CDR3 spans 15 residues. Germline assignment: CDR1 SNHLY and CDR2 FYNNEI. CDR3 bases: TGTGCCAGCAGGGAATGGAGGACAGGGCTTCAGCCCCAGCATTTT. As protein: CASREWRTGLQPQHF.

V and J are TRBV5-6 and TRBJ2-7, with 9 bases aligning to TRBD1. V lost 4 bases, J lost 5 bases, and 10 bases stayed unmatched. Germline V gene sequence: CDR1 SGHDT, CDR2 YYEEEE. The CDR3 totals 15 residues. The CDR3: CASSRTMDRGDEQYF. CDR3 bases: TGTGCCAGCAGCCGCACGATGGACAGGGGAGACGAGCAGTACTTC.

The chain combines TRBV29-1 with TRBJ2-7; 8 bases fit TRBD1. The CDR3 is 13 amino acids. With V trimmed by 5 bases and J by 1 base, 4 bases remained unmatched. Looked up from germline, CDR1 is SQVTM and CDR2 is ANQGSEA. Written as DNA, the CDR3 is TGCAGCGTTCGGGACAGGAAATCCTACGAGCAGTACTTC. Its translation is CSVRDRKSYEQYF.

This sequence joins TRBV21-1 and TRBJ2-4; the table calls TRBD2, which could not be checked here. TRBV21-1 is reported as a pseudogene. This CDR3 comprises 16 residues. CDR3 nucleotide sequence: TGTGCCAGCAGCAAAGAACGGGGGACTGAGAAAAACATTCAGTACTTC. It codes for CASSKERGTEKNIQYF.

The CDR3 DNA reads TGTGCCAGCAGCAACAGGTCTCGGGAGGGCACAGATACGCAGTATTTT. This codes for CASSNRSREGTDTQYF. The rearrangement links TRBV21-1 to TRBJ2-3; the tabulated D call, TRBD2, remains unverified against the DNA. TRBV21-1 is annotated as a pseudogene. The CDR3 is 16 amino acids.

The chain joins TRBV5-8 to TRBJ2-5; 7 bases fit TRBD2. V lost 6 bases and J lost 5; bases outside the gene matches: 16. The CDR3 has 16 residues. Germline V gene data show CDR1 as SGHTS and CDR2 as YDEGEE. The CDR3 spells CASTTVAPEGGETQYF. CDR3 bases: TGTGCCAGCACCACGGTAGCCCCTGAGGGAGGGGAGACCCAGTACTTC.

This clone was seen a few times. This rearrangement joins TRBV2 to TRBJ2-7, with 8 bases matching TRBD1. The V segment lost 2 bases and the J segment 5 bases; nucleotides outside the gene matches: 5. The germline CDR1 and CDR2 sequences are SNHLY and FYNNEI. The CDR3 has 14 amino acids. The chain's CDR3 is CASSETDRVHEQYF. CDR3 coding DNA: TGTGCCAGCAGTGAAACGGACAGGGTCCACGAGCAGTACTTC.

This chain joins TRBV29-1 and TRBJ2-5; 9 bases agree with TRBD2. The CDR3 has 14 amino acids. Per the germline V gene, CDR1 is SQVTM and CDR2 is ANQGSEA. V dropped 3 bases and J dropped 5; count of bases not matched to a gene: 7. This CDR3 reads CSVDIAGVAETQYF. DNA of the CDR3: TGCAGCGTTGATATAGCGGGAGTGGCGGAGACCCAGTACTTC. The full variable domain, completed using reference TRBV29-1 and TRBJ2-5, is SAVISQKPSRDICQRGTSLTIQCQVDSQVTMMFWYRQQPGQSLTLIATANQGSEATYESGFVIDKFPISRPNLTFSTLTVSNMSPEDSSIYLCSVDIAGVAETQYFGPGTRLLVL.

Here the CDR3 reads CASSLRLAQEQYF. CDR3 nucleotides: TGTGCCAGCAGCCTAAGACTAGCGCAAGAGCAGTACTTC. This sequence joins TRBV7-8 and TRBJ2-7; 8 bases match TRBD2. With V trimmed by 5 bases and J by 7 bases, 7 bases remained unmatched. CDR3 size: 13 residues. The V gene's germline CDR1 is SGHVS and CDR2 FQNEAQ.

The chain joins TRBV3-1 (or the pseudogene TRBV3-2) to TRBJ2-1; TRBD2 agrees at 8 bases. Germline V lookup: CDR1 LGHDT, CDR2 YNNKEL (reference sequence). This CDR3 contains 17 residues. Trimming at V came to 0 bases and at J to 0 bases, leaving 4 bases not matched to a gene. The CDR3 loop is CASSQDFGTSSYNEQFF. Here the CDR3 DNA reads TGTGCCAGCAGCCAAGATTTTGGGACTAGCTCCTACAATGAGCAGTTCTTC.

The rearrangement uses TRBV5-1 and TRBJ1-1; 9 bases are a match to TRBD1. The CDR3 runs 15 residues. Trimming cost V 4 bases and J 5 bases; bases outside gene matches: 9. Germline V gene sequence: CDR1 SGHRS, CDR2 YFSETQ. The CDR3 loop reads CASSPRQGVTTEAFF. In DNA, the CDR3 is TGCGCCAGCAGCCCAAGACAGGGGGTGACGACTGAAGCTTTCTTT. The full variable domain, in which reference TRBV5-1 and TRBJ1-1 provide the parts outside the CDR3, is KAGVTQTPRYLIKTRGQQVTLSCSPISGHRSVSWYQQTPGQGLQFLFEYFSETQRNKGNFPGRFSGRQFSNSRSEMNVSTLELGDSALYLCASSPRQGVTTEAFFGQGTRLTVV.

This clone appeared a few times. The chain uses TRBV4-1 and TRBJ1-2; TRBD1 matches at 8 bases. The CDR3 runs 13 residues. J was trimmed by 14 bases and V by 0 bases; bases with no gene match: 8. CDR1 is MGHRA, CDR2 YSYEKL, per germline. CDR3 nucleotides: TGCGCCAGCAGCCAAGAATTGGACAGGGAGTATACCTTC. Its protein is CASSQELDREYTF.

The rearrangement joins TRBV24-1 to TRBJ2-7; TRBD2 aligns across 10 bases. V shed 1 base, J shed 7 bases, and the junction held 12 bases outside the gene matches. CDR1 and CDR2 from the germline V gene are KGHDR and SFDVKD. This CDR3 comprises 17 residues. The chain's CDR3 is CATSDFRRASGSGEQYF. Here the CDR3 DNA reads TGTGCCACCAGTGATTTTAGGCGGGCTAGCGGGAGTGGGGAGCAGTACTTC.

The J gene is TRBJ1-5, the V gene TRBV14; 8 nucleotides agree with TRBD1. The CDR3 runs to 15 residues. CDR1 is SGHDN and CDR2 is FVKESK in the germline V gene. Unmatched junction bases numbered 6, after V lost 3 bases and J lost 5 bases. CDR3 in DNA: TGTGCCAGCAGCCAGCAGGGGGCCATTCATCAGCCCCAGCATTTT. Amino acids: CASSQQGAIHQPQHF.

The rearrangement joins TRBV7-8 to TRBJ2-1; weak D call: TRBD1 (6 bases). Germline V gene sequence: CDR1 SGHVS, CDR2 FQNEAQ. The CDR3 consists of 14 residues. V lost 0 bases, J lost 8 bases, and 11 bases lay in between. CDR3 DNA: TGTGCCAGCAGCTTAGCGGTTGGGGGCGATGAGCAGTTCTTC. Translation gives CASSLAVGGDEQFF.

The CDR3 here is CASTKLAGGPSDTQYF. CDR3 bases: TGTGCCAGCACAAAACTAGCGGGAGGGCCTTCAGATACGCAGTATTTT. This chain joins TRBV25-1 and TRBJ2-3, with TRBD2 matching over 13 bases. J lost 4 bases, V lost 7 bases, and 8 bases had no gene match. This CDR3 contains 16 residues. In germline, CDR1 is MGHDK, CDR2 SYGVNS.

This chain links TRBV20-1 with TRBJ2-2; TRBD2 matches 8 bases. The CDR3 is 15 amino acids. J gave up 4 bases and V 3 bases, and 7 bases lay outside the gene matches. Germline assignment: CDR1 DFQATT and CDR2 SNEGSKA (reference sequence). CDR3 bases: TGCAGTGCTAGTCCCTTTGCGGGGGGCACCGGGGAGCTGTTTTTT. It translates to CSASPFAGGTGELFF.

This clone was observed a handful of times. The J gene is TRBJ1-6, the V gene TRBV27, with 9 bases aligning to TRBD1. There are 14 residues in the CDR3. V gave up 5 bases and J gave up 7 bases; unmatched junction bases: 3. Germline assignment: CDR1 MNHEY and CDR2 SMNVEV (reference sequence). The CDR3 loop reads CASSNGQGNSPLHF. The CDR3 nucleotides read TGTGCCAGCAGTAACGGACAGGGGAATTCACCCCTCCACTTT.

The V gene is TRBV30, the J gene TRBJ1-3; weak D call: TRBD1 (6 bases). The CDR3 sequence is 14 residues long. Germline CDR1 reads GTSNPN; CDR2 reads SVGIG (reference sequence). Trimming took 2 bases from V and 1 from J, leaving 9 bases between them. The DNA of the CDR3 is TGTGCCTGGAGTAAGGGGGTGTCTGGAAACACCATATATTTT. Translated, it gives CAWSKGVSGNTIYF.

This clone was detected only a few times. V usage is TRBV20-1 and J usage is TRBJ1-4; the match to TRBD1 covers 7 bases. Germline lookup yields CDR1 DFQATT and CDR2 SNEGSKA (reference sequence). V trimming: 3 bases; J trimming: 7 bases; junction bases outside the gene matches: 5. CDR3 size: 13 residues. The CDR3 reads CSASPGTVEKLFF. For the CDR3, the DNA is TGCAGTGCTAGTCCCGGGACAGTTGAAAAACTGTTTTTT.

The V gene is TRBV11-2, the J gene TRBJ1-6; D ambiguous. The ends were cut back, 3 bases at V and 10 bases at J, with 22 bases in the middle. The germline V gene has CDR1 SGHAT and CDR2 FQNNGV. The CDR3 covers 17 residues. DNA of the CDR3: TGTGCCAGCAGCTTTCTGACCCCGAGGGAGGAGGCATCACCCCTCCACTTT. Residues: CASSFLTPREEASPLHF.